These T cell receptor beta chains were read from a single sample in a study of CD8 T cells in Susac syndrome. TCRdb re-analysed the immunoSEQ multiplex PCR reads in MiXCR, keeping a single row per CDR3 protein. The sample records about 240,000 distinct CDR3 sequences, roughly 95% being singletons. What was sequenced was CD4+ T cells from PBMCs. The receptors originated from a human donor with Susac syndrome. Both conserved end residues are part of each CDR3. D genes are given only for firm matches.

V gene: TRBV27
D gene: .
J gene: TRBJ1-2
CDR3 protein: CASSSLTDSYGYTF
CDR3 DNA: TGTGCCAGCAGTTCCCTGACAGACTCCTATGGCTACACCTTC

V gene: TRBV4-1
D gene: TRBD2
J gene: TRBJ2-7
CDR3 protein: CASTRLPTSGGSYEQYF
CDR3 DNA: TGCGCCAGCACTAGGTTACCGACTAGCGGAGGATCCTACGAGCAGTACTTC

V gene: TRBV20-1
D gene: .
J gene: TRBJ2-1
CDR3 protein: CSARDQSGPSYNEQFF
CDR3 DNA: TGCAGTGCTAGAGATCAAAGCGGACCATCCTACAATGAGCAGTTCTTC

V gene: TRBV7-9
D gene: .
J gene: TRBJ1-4
CDR3 protein: CAIGGRNYEKLFF
CDR3 DNA: TGTGCCATCGGGGGACGGAACTATGAAAAACTGTTTTTT

V gene: TRBV12-3/TRBV12-4
D gene: TRBD1
J gene: TRBJ1-5
CDR3 protein: CASSLGQGAGRNQPQHF
CDR3 DNA: TGTGCCAGCAGCCTCGGACAGGGGGCTGGACGCAATCAGCCCCAGCATTTT

V gene: TRBV9
D gene: TRBD1
J gene: TRBJ2-7
CDR3 protein: CASSVGQERYEQYF
CDR3 DNA: TGTGCCAGCAGCGTCGGACAGGAACGGTACGAGCAGTACTTC

V gene: TRBV29-1
D gene: .
J gene: TRBJ2-2
CDR3 protein: CSATGPRGTGELFF
CDR3 DNA: TGCAGCGCCACCGGTCCCCGGGGAACCGGGGAGCTGTTTTTT

V gene: TRBV15
D gene: .
J gene: TRBJ1-1
CDR3 protein: CEESGVDTEAFF
CDR3 DNA: TGTGAGGAGTCTGGGGTCGACACTGAAGCTTTCTTT

V gene: TRBV6-5
D gene: TRBD1
J gene: TRBJ1-1
CDR3 protein: CASSTRQGTEAFF
CDR3 DNA: TGTGCCAGCAGTACGCGACAGGGGACTGAAGCTTTCTTT

V gene: TRBV20-1
D gene: TRBD1
J gene: TRBJ1-1
CDR3 protein: CSAWDSRAFF
CDR3 DNA: TGCAGTGCTTGGGACAGTCGAGCTTTCTTT

V gene: TRBV29-1
D gene: .
J gene: TRBJ1-1
CDR3 protein: CSVTGTEAFF
CDR3 DNA: TGCAGCGTAACGGGCACTGAAGCTTTCTTT

V gene: TRBV20-1
D gene: .
J gene: TRBJ2-5
CDR3 protein: CSARDLAEVAQYF
CDR3 DNA: TGCAGTGCTAGAGATTTAGCGGAGGTGGCCCAGTACTTC

V gene: TRBV30
D gene: .
J gene: TRBJ1-5
CDR3 protein: CAWAGDGNQPQHF
CDR3 DNA: TGTGCCTGGGCAGGGGACGGCAATCAGCCCCAGCATTTT

V gene: TRBV7-9
D gene: TRBD2
J gene: TRBJ2-5
CDR3 protein: CASSSGTSQETQYF
CDR3 DNA: TGTGCCAGCAGCTCAGGGACTAGCCAAGAGACCCAGTACTTC

V gene: TRBV12-3/TRBV12-4
D gene: .
J gene: TRBJ2-3
CDR3 protein: CASSFDGTDTQYF
CDR3 DNA: TGTGCCAGCAGTTTTGACGGCACAGATACGCAGTATTTT

V gene: TRBV25-1
D gene: TRBD1
J gene: TRBJ1-1
CDR3 protein: CASSGSAGGANTEAFF
CDR3 DNA: TGTGCCAGCAGTGGATCGGCAGGGGGGGCGAACACTGAAGCTTTCTTT

V gene: TRBV12-3/TRBV12-4
D gene: TRBD2
J gene: TRBJ2-1
CDR3 protein: CASRQTSGTYNEQFF
CDR3 DNA: TGTGCCAGCAGGCAAACTAGCGGGACTTACAATGAGCAGTTCTTC

V gene: TRBV19
D gene: TRBD2
J gene: TRBJ2-1
CDR3 protein: CASSMVASGVHSYNEQFF
CDR3 DNA: TGTGCCAGTAGTATGGTGGCTAGCGGGGTTCACTCCTACAATGAGCAGTTCTTC

V gene: TRBV11-3
D gene: TRBD2
J gene: TRBJ2-2
CDR3 protein: CASSSRTSGSTGELFF
CDR3 DNA: TGTGCCAGCAGCTCCCGGACTAGCGGGAGTACCGGGGAGCTGTTTTTT

V gene: TRBV12-3/TRBV12-4
D gene: .
J gene: TRBJ1-5
CDR3 protein: CASSPSLIEPQHF
CDR3 DNA: TGTGCCAGCAGTCCAAGTCTTATTGAGCCCCAGCATTTT